This T cell receptor beta chain was found in a study of T cell repertoires in cytomegalovirus infection (dated by TCRdb to 2018 to 2020). Study-wide context: Recently identified HLA-C-restricted CMV epitopes, whose presentation resists viral immunomodulation, were targeted by peptide stimulations together with well-studied HLA-B-restricted epitopes. Donor HLA type was relevant to the analysis, because carriage of CMV infection together with the matching HLA type was indicated by public TCR beta signatures. General conclusions and limits of the study: The ex vivo response was dominated by HLA-C-restricted CMV-specific TCR beta clonotypes, and the single most frequent clonotype in two of eight donors was supplied by these HLA-C-restricted clonotypes. Cumulative frequency of public TCR beta family members discriminated carriers of CMV infection plus the relevant HLA type in this cohort and an independent approximately 360-donor cohort.

What this sample's treatment or condition label stands for: in vitro stimulation with specific CMV peptide epitopes to enrich CMV-specific T cells. V lost 5 bases and J lost 7 bases, and the count of bases not matched to a germline gene is 19. Counted from cysteine to phenylalanine, this CDR3 has 17 amino acids. Of all the DNA, just the CDR3 is kept, 51 bases in frame from base 1. Based on the germline V gene, the CDR1 and CDR2 sequences are SQVTM and ANQGSEA. Only a few counts were recorded for this clonotype. It lacks a known antigen. There are no base qualities to consult, and no much larger clone falls within one base. Sequencing instrument: Illumina HiSeq 1500. The public reads were quality trimmed at Q25 with fastp and then assembled into clones with MiXCR by TCRdb, keeping productive beta chains. Rows are unified per CDR3 protein, each entry keeping the most common DNA and genes. In all, the sample holds some 940,000 distinct CDR3 sequences, and under 40% of those were seen once. Around 15% of the sample comes from the top ten.

This TCR derives from a human donor in good health (CMV status not recorded). Some clones in this sample may be carry-over from other donors' samples. The chain was built from TRBV29-1 and TRBJ1-2; 10 bases in the junction line up with TRBD1. The sample consisted of cultured CD8+ T cells from PBMCs, taken from culture after CMV antigen stimulation. The nucleotide sequence reads as follows: TGCAGCGTTACGAATCCGGGACAGGGGAAGAAGGCCGGTGGCTACACCTTC. The translation is CSVTNPGQGKKAGGYTF.